The rows below give T cell receptor beta chains drawn from one sample of a study of blood T cell repertoires in COVID-19. TCRdb's copy holds only in-frame clones and misses some; the assay was immunoSEQ multiplex PCR. In the table there are 300,000 to 400,000 clones, roughly nine tenths of which are singletons. The sample consisted of peripheral blood. The receptors shown here come from a woman aged 25 to 45 with COVID-19, enrolled during active disease. CDR3s leave out the opening cysteine and the closing phenylalanine or tryptophan. D genes are given only for firm matches.

>TRBV3-1/TRBV3-2|TRBJ1-1|.
ASSHRTYAEAF
>TRBV29-1|TRBJ2-3|TRBD1
SVDSGQGSHADTQY
>TRBV11-3|TRBJ1-3|.
ASSLGGGSGNTIY
>TRBV6-5|TRBJ2-7|TRBD1
ASSYSGQGEYEQY
>TRBV5-1|TRBJ2-1|TRBD1
ASSSAGTVANEQF
>TRBV28|TRBJ1-5|.
ASRLQGGYSNQPQH
>TRBV4-1|TRBJ1-6|TRBD1
ASSRIEGAGSPLH
>TRBV6-2/TRBV6-3|TRBJ2-1|TRBD2
ASGRTSEYNEQF
>TRBV5-1|TRBJ1-5|.
ASSLRGPEPQH
>TRBV11-2|TRBJ2-7|.
ASSFNRAYEQY
>TRBV2|TRBJ2-1|TRBD2
ASSDLGLAGIDEQF
>TRBV19|TRBJ2-5|TRBD2
ASSIGGGQETQY
>TRBV7-9|TRBJ2-3|TRBD2
ASSTLSSGGSTDTQY
>TRBV13|TRBJ1-1|.
ASSFGLRENTEAF
>TRBV7-9|TRBJ2-5|.
ASSSGLAGKWETQY
>TRBV5-1|TRBJ1-6|.
ASSSGRGNSPLH
>TRBV19|TRBJ2-5|TRBD2
ASSIKGGGGETQY
>TRBV4-3|TRBJ2-2|TRBD2
ASSQVKLAVSGELF
>TRBV11-2|TRBJ2-1|.
ASSPIRGGYNEQF
>TRBV19|TRBJ2-3|.
ASSIPAVRGVRTDTQY
>TRBV14|TRBJ2-2|.
ASSQGTGANTGELF
>TRBV5-1|TRBJ2-2|.
ASSSTAGSGELF
>TRBV11-2|TRBJ2-6|.
ASSPGVFGANVLT
>TRBV28|TRBJ1-2|.
ASSYQANYGYT
>TRBV5-1|TRBJ2-5|.
ASAASQETQY
>TRBV5-8|TRBJ2-3|.
ASSPWSRVDTQY
>TRBV29-1|TRBJ1-1|.
SVEAGDSGTEAF
>TRBV30|TRBJ2-5|TRBD1
AWSRDRGLWETQY
>TRBV5-1|TRBJ2-1|.
ASSAKTGFPNYNEQF
>TRBV4-3|TRBJ2-3|.
ASSQDMANPTDTQY
>TRBV29-1|TRBJ2-5|.
SVSLPETQY